This T cell receptor beta chain was identified during a study of blood T cell repertoires in COVID-19. Study-level background: The cDNA or gDNA used as material had been derived from T cells, B-cell-depleted T cells, or PBMCs.

V was pared by 11 bases and J by 9 bases, with 17 bases between. Germline CDR1 SNHLY, CDR2 FYNNEI. The CDR3 is made up of 12 amino acids. Seattle patients were enrolled during active infection and followed longitudinally. Authors' methods: Researchers report that nucleated cell counts were estimated from reference gene primer amplification. Clones were sequenced by immunoSEQ multiplex PCR, and TCRdb holds only the in-frame ones, with some missing. V and J calls and clone size come straight from that table; D and trimming were deduced from the DNA. The data contain 250,000 to 400,000 clones, almost 90% of them seen just once; the ten biggest clones take up 2.5% to 3.5%.

V usage is TRBV2 and J usage is TRBJ1-3; D remains unclear. Sequences were obtained from peripheral blood. This TCR was sampled from a woman aged 25-40 years with COVID-19, enrolled during active disease. This chain's CDR3 is CARSAERGTIYF. In nucleotides, the CDR3 is TGTGCCCGGTCGGCGGAACGTGGCACCATATATTTT.